Listed here is a single TCR beta chain. This sample stems from a study of blood T cell repertoires in COVID-19. About the research overall: The analysed material was cDNA or gDNA that came from T cells, B-cell-depleted T cells, or PBMCs.

Trimming took off 2 bases at V and 3 bases at J, with 15 bases between the two ends. The CDR3 covers 16 residues. Germline CDR1 and CDR2: MGHDK and SYGVNS. The data were produced by immunoSEQ multiplex PCR, yet TCRdb's version contains in-frame clones alone and is incomplete. This repertoire shows about 25,000 clones, around 87% found once; its top ten account for roughly 7.6%. The chain carries TRBV25-1 and TRBJ2-3; D possibly corresponds to TRBD2 (7 bases). The TCR was taken from a man aged 45 to 65 with active COVID-19. Material: peripheral blood. The CDR3 region is CASSEAGARKTDTQYF. In nucleotides, the CDR3 is TGTGCCAGCAGTGAAGCGGGGGCCCGTAAGACAGATACGCAGTATTTT.